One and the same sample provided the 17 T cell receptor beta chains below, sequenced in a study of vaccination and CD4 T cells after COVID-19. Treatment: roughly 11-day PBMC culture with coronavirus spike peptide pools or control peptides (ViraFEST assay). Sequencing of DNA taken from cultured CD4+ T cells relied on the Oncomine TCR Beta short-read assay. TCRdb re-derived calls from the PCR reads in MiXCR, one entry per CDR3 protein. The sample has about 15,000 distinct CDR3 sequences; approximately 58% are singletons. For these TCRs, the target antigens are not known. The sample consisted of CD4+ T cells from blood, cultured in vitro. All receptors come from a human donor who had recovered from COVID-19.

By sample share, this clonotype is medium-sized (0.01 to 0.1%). CDR3 sequence: CASSLLNYGYTF. As DNA, the CDR3 is TGTGCCAGCAGCCTACTTAACTATGGCTACACCTTC. This sequence joins TRBV7-2 and TRBJ1-2; D gene ambiguous. The CDR3 length is 12 residues. Between the trimmed V and J ends, which lost 5 bases and 1 base, there was a span of 5 bases. Germline loops: CDR1 SGHTA, CDR2 FQGNSA.

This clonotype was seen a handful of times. Here the CDR3 DNA reads TGTGCCACCAGTGATCCCCGACAGGATGGGGATACGCAGTATTTT. Translated, it gives CATSDPRQDGDTQYF. The rearrangement joins TRBV24-1 to TRBJ2-3; possible D gene TRBD1, 6 bases. V shed 3 bases and J shed 6 bases, with 15 bases lying between them. Germline values: CDR1 KGHDR, CDR2 SFDVKD. The CDR3 is 15 amino acids.

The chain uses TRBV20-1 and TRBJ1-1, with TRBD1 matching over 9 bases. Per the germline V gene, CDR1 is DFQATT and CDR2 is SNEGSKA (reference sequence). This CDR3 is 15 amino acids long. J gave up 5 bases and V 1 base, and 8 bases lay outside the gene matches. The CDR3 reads CSARGTGGAWTEAFF. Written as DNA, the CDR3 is TGCAGTGCTAGAGGAACAGGGGGCGCTTGGACTGAAGCTTTCTTT.

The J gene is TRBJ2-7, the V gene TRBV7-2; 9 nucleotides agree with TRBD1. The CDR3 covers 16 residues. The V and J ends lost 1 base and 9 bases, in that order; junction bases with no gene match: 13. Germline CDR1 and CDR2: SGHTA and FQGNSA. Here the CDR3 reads CASSLGFGTGPTGQYF. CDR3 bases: TGTGCCAGCAGCTTAGGCTTTGGGACAGGGCCAACCGGGCAGTACTTC.

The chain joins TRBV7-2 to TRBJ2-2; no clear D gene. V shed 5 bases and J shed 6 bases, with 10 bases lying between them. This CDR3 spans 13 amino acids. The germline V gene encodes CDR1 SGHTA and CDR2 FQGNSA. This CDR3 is CASSPKSSGELFF. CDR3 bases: TGTGCCAGCAGCCCCAAGAGTTCCGGGGAGCTGTTTTTT.

The CDR3 protein is CASSAGAEAFF. CDR3 sequence (DNA): TGTGCCAGCAGCGCTGGGGCTGAAGCTTTCTTT. The rearrangement joins TRBV7-3 to TRBJ1-1; D remains unclear. The CDR3 sequence is 11 residues long. Germline CDR1 SGHTA, CDR2 FQGTGA. Trimming took off 5 bases at V and 6 bases at J, with 7 bases between the two ends.

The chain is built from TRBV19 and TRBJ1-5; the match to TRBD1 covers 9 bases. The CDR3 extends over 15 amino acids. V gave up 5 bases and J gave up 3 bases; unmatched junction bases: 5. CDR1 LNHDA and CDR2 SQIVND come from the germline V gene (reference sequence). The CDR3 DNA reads TGTGCCAGTAGTTACGGGACAGGGATCAATCAGCCCCAGCATTTT. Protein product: CASSYGTGINQPQHF.

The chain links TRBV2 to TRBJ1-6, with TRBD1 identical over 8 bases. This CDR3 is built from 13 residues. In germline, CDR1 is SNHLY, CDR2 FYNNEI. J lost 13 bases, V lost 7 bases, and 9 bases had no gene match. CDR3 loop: CASNRQGTLPLHF. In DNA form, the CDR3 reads TGTGCCAGCAACAGACAGGGGACGCTTCCCCTCCACTTT.

CDR3 coding DNA: TGTGCCAGCAGTTACTCAGGGGTGCGGGAGACCCAGTACTTC. It specifies CASSYSGVRETQYF. This chain joins TRBV6-2 or TRBV6-3 and TRBJ2-5; D perhaps matches TRBD1 (5 bases). This CDR3 is built from 14 residues. The germline V gene encodes CDR1 MNHEY and CDR2 SVGEGT. The V end was cut by 0 bases, the J end by 5 bases, with 10 bases between.

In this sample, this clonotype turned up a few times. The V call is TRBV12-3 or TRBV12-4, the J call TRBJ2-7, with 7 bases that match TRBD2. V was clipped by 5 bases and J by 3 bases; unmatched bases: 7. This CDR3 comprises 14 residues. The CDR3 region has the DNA TGTGCCAGCAGTCCCCCTCTAGCGGACTACGAGCAGTACTTC. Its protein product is CASSPPLADYEQYF.

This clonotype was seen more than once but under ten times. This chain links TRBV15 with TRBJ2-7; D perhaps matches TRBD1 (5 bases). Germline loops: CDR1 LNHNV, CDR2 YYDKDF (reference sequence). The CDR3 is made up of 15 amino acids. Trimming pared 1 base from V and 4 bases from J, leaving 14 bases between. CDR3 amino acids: CATSRGQGPEYEQYF. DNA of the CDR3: TGTGCCACCAGCAGAGGGCAGGGTCCAGAGTACGAGCAGTACTTC. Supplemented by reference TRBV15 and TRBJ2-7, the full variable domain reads DAMVIQNPRYQVTQFGKPVTLSCSQTLNHNVMYWYQQKSSQAPKLLFHYYDKDFNNEADTPDNFQSRRPNTSFCFLDIRSPGLGDTAMYLCATSRGQGPEYEQYFGPGTRLTVT.

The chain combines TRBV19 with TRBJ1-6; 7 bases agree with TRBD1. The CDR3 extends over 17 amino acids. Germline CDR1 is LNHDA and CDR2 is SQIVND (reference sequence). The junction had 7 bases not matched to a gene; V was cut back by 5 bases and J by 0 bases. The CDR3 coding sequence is TGTGCCAGTAGTTCCCCGGACAGGAGCTCCTATAATTCACCCCTCCACTTT. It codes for CASSSPDRSSYNSPLHF.

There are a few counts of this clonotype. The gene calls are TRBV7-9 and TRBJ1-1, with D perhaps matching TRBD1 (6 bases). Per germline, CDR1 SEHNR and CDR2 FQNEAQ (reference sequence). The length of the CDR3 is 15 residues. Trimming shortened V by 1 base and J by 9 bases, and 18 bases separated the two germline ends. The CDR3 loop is CASSLGGQDRSKAFF. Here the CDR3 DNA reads TGTGCCAGCAGCTTAGGGGGACAAGACAGGTCAAAAGCTTTCTTT.

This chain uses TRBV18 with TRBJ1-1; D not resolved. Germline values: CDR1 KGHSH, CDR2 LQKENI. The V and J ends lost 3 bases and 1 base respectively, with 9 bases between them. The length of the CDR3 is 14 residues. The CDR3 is CASSPLVGNTEAFF. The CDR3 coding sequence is TGTGCCAGCTCACCTCTAGTGGGGAACACTGAAGCTTTCTTT.

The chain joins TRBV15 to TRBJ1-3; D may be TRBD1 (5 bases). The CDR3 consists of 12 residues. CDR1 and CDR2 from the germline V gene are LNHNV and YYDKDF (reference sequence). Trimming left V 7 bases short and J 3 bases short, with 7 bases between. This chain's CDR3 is CATTGGGNTIYF. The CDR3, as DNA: TGTGCCACCACCGGGGGTGGAAACACCATATATTTT.

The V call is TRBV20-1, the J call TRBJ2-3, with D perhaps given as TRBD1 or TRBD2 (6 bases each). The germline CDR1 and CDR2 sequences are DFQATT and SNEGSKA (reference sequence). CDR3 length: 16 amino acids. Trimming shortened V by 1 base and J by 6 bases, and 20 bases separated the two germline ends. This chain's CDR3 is CSARVRGLNLGDTQYF. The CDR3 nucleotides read TGCAGTGCTAGAGTCCGGGGGCTAAACCTCGGGGATACGCAGTATTTT.

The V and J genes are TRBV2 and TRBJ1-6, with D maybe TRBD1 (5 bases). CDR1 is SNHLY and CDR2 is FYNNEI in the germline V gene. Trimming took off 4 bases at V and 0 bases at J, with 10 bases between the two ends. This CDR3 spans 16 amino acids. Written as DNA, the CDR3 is TGTGCCAGCAGTGTCGACAGCTCCTCCTATAATTCACCCCTCCACTTT. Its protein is CASSVDSSSYNSPLHF.